Below, 11 T cell receptor beta chains from the same sample are listed, as sequenced in a study of blood T cell repertoires in COVID-19. Sequencing used immunoSEQ multiplex PCR; TCRdb keeps in-frame clones, though not all of them. Among approximately 200,000 clones listed, approximately 81% were seen once. Input material: PBMCs or T cells enriched from blood (not recorded which). These receptors originate from a man aged 40-49 years who had recovered from COVID-19.

This clone was counted only a few times. The chain combines TRBV7-2 with TRBJ1-1; D gene unclear. Looked up from germline, CDR1 is SGHTA and CDR2 is FQGNSA. Trimming pared 2 bases from V and 0 bases from J, leaving 7 bases between. The length of the CDR3 is 14 residues. The CDR3 DNA follows: TGTGCCAGCAGCTTAATCAGGTTGAACACTGAAGCTTTCTTT. Its protein is CASSLIRLNTEAFF.

This clone was seen a handful of times. J is TRBJ2-7 and V is TRBV6-5; TRBD1 matches at 10 bases. The length of the CDR3 is 16 residues. The trim removed 2 bases at V and 6 bases at J, leaving 10 bases unmatched. Germline lookup yields CDR1 MNHEY and CDR2 SVGAGI. Written as DNA, the CDR3 is TGTGCCAGCAGTTACGGGACAGGGGAATACGGCGCCGAGCAGTACTTC. This codes for CASSYGTGEYGAEQYF.

V and J are TRBV12-3 or TRBV12-4 and TRBJ2-7; D unclear. The V and J ends lost 4 bases and 2 bases respectively, with 3 bases between them. This CDR3 has 11 amino acids. As DNA, the CDR3 is TGTGCCAGCAGTTCCGCCTACGAGCAGTACTTC. The encoded protein is CASSSAYEQYF.

The chain links TRBV2 to TRBJ1-5; TRBD1 agrees at 11 bases. The CDR3 has 14 residues. V was pared by 6 bases and J by 6 bases, with 4 bases of the junction left unmatched. Germline assignment: CDR1 SNHLY and CDR2 FYNNEI. DNA for the CDR3: TGTGCCAGCAGCGGGACAGGGGGGAGTCAGCCCCAGCATTTT. Its translation: CASSGTGGSQPQHF.

This chain uses TRBV5-4 with TRBJ1-2, with D tentatively TRBD1 (5 bases). This CDR3 comprises 14 residues. Trimming left V 4 bases short and J 7 bases short, with 17 bases between. Germline CDR1 is SGHNT and CDR2 is YYREEE (reference sequence). The CDR3 nucleotides read TGTGCCAGCAGCAACTCCATGGCAGGGTTTGGCTACACCTTC. It yields the protein CASSNSMAGFGYTF.

The gene calls are TRBV5-6 and TRBJ2-2, with D perhaps TRBD2 (5 bases). Germline V CDR1 and CDR2: SGHDT, YYEEEE. The germline V and J ends were trimmed by 7 bases and 3 bases, with 19 bases remaining between them. The CDR3 is 16 amino acids. The chain's CDR3 is CASGGYETIYTGELFF. CDR3 DNA: TGTGCCAGCGGAGGATACGAGACCATCTACACCGGGGAGCTGTTTTTT.

The chain joins TRBV5-4 to TRBJ2-5; D might be TRBD1 (6 bases). The CDR3 totals 14 residues. The V end lost 2 bases, the J end lost 5 bases, and 13 bases lay between the germline ends. CDR1 and CDR2 (germline): SGHNT, YYREEE (reference sequence). CDR3 sequence: CASSFQGSRETQYF. As DNA, the CDR3 is TGTGCCAGCAGCTTTCAGGGGTCTCGGGAGACCCAGTACTTC.

V and J are TRBV29-1 and TRBJ2-1, with 14 nucleotides matching TRBD2. V was clipped by 3 bases and J by 5 bases; unmatched bases: 0. In germline, CDR1 is SQVTM, CDR2 ANQGSEA. This CDR3 is 14 amino acids long. In DNA, the CDR3 is TGCAGCGTTGAGGGACTAGCGGGAGACAATGAGCAGTTCTTC. Its translation: CSVEGLAGDNEQFF.

The V gene is TRBV3-1 (or the pseudogene TRBV3-2), the J gene TRBJ2-3; D possibly corresponds to TRBD1 (6 bases). Germline CDR1 is LGHDT and CDR2 is YNNKEL (reference sequence). The CDR3 has 15 amino acids. Trimming left V 3 bases short and J 1 base short, with 11 bases between. This CDR3 reads CASSQSSGGTDTQYF. CDR3 in DNA: TGTGCCAGCAGCCAGAGTTCAGGGGGCACAGATACGCAGTATTTT.

The V gene is TRBV2, the J gene TRBJ2-7, with a weak D call TRBD1 (5 bases). This CDR3 contains 14 residues. Germline CDR1 and CDR2: SNHLY and FYNNEI. The V end lost 9 bases, the J end lost 1 base, and 16 bases lay between the germline ends. The CDR3 DNA reads as TGTGCCAGTAAGGACACGGCTAATTCCTACGAGCAGTACTTC. Amino acids: CASKDTANSYEQYF.

This clone was picked up one time. The chain carries TRBV18 and TRBJ2-1, with 11 nucleotides matching TRBD2. Trimming at V came to 1 base and at J to 3 bases, leaving 5 bases not matched to a gene. The CDR3 has 17 amino acids. Germline CDR1 and CDR2: KGHSH and LQKENI. CDR3 sequence reads: CASSPLGTSGHYNEQFF. DNA for the CDR3: TGTGCCAGCTCACCACTCGGGACTAGCGGCCACTACAATGAGCAGTTCTTC.